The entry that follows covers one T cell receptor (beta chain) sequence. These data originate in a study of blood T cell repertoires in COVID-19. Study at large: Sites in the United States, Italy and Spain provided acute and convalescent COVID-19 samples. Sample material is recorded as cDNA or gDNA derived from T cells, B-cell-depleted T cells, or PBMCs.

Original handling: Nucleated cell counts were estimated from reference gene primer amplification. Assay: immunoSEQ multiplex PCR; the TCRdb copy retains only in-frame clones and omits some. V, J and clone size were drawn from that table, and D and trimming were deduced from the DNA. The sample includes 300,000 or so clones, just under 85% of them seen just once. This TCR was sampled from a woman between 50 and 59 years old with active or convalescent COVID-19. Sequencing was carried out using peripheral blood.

As DNA, the CDR3 is TGTGCCAGTAGTAAGACAGGGGGCTGGACTGAAGCTTTCTTT. Translation gives CASSKTGGWTEAFF. The rearrangement links TRBV19 to TRBJ1-1; 10 positions agree with TRBD1. The CDR3 contains 14 residues. After removal of 4 bases from V and 5 bases from J, the junction contained 4 bases not matched to a gene. Germline lookup yields CDR1 LNHDA and CDR2 SQIVND (reference sequence).